This is a list of T cell receptor beta chains from one sample in a study of CD8+ T cells in alopecia areata. Profiling relied on immunoSEQ multiplex PCR, and the TCRdb table lists in-frame clones only, not all of them. Of fewer than 250,000 clones in the sample, approximately 60% were seen once. Here the sequenced sample was CD4+ T cells sorted from blood, taken at week 4, from a patient treated with tofacitinib. The origin of the receptors is a human donor with alopecia areata. CDR3s include the opening cysteine and the closing phenylalanine or tryptophan. The D gene is left open where the match is weak. Not all rows give a size; the values are once, few, many and, for expanded clones, a class.

v_call	clone_size	d_call	j_call	cdr3_nt	cdr3_aa
TRBV29-1	-	-	TRBJ1-2	TGCAGCGTCTGGATAGAATATGGCTACACCTTC	CSVWIEYGYTF
TRBV29-1	few	TRBD1	TRBJ2-7	TGCAGCGTCCACCTGGTGGATAACAGGGGGTCCTACGAGCAGTACTTC	CSVHLVDNRGSYEQYF
TRBV5-4	-	TRBD2	TRBJ2-3	TGTGCCAGCAGCTTTCCGGGACTAGCCAGCACAGATACGCAGTATTTT	CASSFPGLASTDTQYF
TRBV2	few	TRBD2	TRBJ2-4	TGTGCCAGCAGTGAGGGGACTAGCGGGACCCTTCAGTACTTC	CASSEGTSGTLQYF
TRBV30	-	TRBD2	TRBJ2-3	TGTGCCTGGAGCCTAACGGGGTCTAGCGGGAGAAGTAGAAAGTATTTT	CAWSLTGSSGRSRKYF
TRBV29-1	-	-	TRBJ2-7	TGCAGCGTAGGGGACCGCACCTACGAGCAGTACTTC	CSVGDRTYEQYF
TRBV29-1	-	-	TRBJ2-3	TGCAGCGTTGACCCCTTCACAGATACGCAGTATTTT	CSVDPFTDTQYF
TRBV23-1	few	-	TRBJ2-4	TGCGCCTCATTACGGAACAGGCCCAAAAACATTCAGTACTTC	CASLRNRPKNIQYF
TRBV4-1	once	-	TRBJ2-7	TGCGCCAGCAGCCGCCCGGGAGAGTCCTACGAGCAGTACTTC	CASSRPGESYEQYF
TRBV6-6	few	-	TRBJ2-6	TGTGCCAGCAGTTTCAGGGGACCTGGGGCCAACGTCCTGACTTTC	CASSFRGPGANVLTF
TRBV5-6	-	-	TRBJ1-1	TGTGCCAGCAGCTGGCGGACACCCCGGAACACTGAAGCTTTCTTT	CASSWRTPRNTEAFF
TRBV6-5	-	-	TRBJ2-1	TGTGCCAGCTGGGGGACTGGGGCCTTCAATGAGCAGTTCTTC	CASWGTGAFNEQFF
TRBV30	-	-	TRBJ1-1	TGTGCCTGGAGTGAGGGGGGGACTGAAGCTTTCTTT	CAWSEGGTEAFF
TRBV6-1	-	-	TRBJ2-1	TGTGCCAGCAGCACAATAAGGCTAGCGGAGCAGTTCTTC	CASSTIRLAEQFF
TRBV5-1	-	TRBD2	TRBJ2-7	TGCGCCAGCAGCTTCACCGGGACTAGCGGAATCTACGAGCAGTACTTC	CASSFTGTSGIYEQYF
TRBV4-1	-	-	TRBJ1-2	TGCGCCAGCAGCCCACACGGATATAACTATGGCTACACCTTC	CASSPHGYNYGYTF
TRBV7-2	-	-	TRBJ1-2	TGTGCCAGCAGCTTAAGCAGGCTAACAGGCGGCTACACCTTC	CASSLSRLTGGYTF
TRBV11-2	-	-	TRBJ2-5	TGTGCCAGCAACAACCCCTCCGTGGAGACCCAGTACTTC	CASNNPSVETQYF
TRBV7-2	-	-	TRBJ1-1	TGTGCCAGCAGCTTAAGACAGAACACTGAAGCTTTCTTT	CASSLRQNTEAFF
TRBV4-1	-	TRBD2	TRBJ2-3	TGCGCCAGCAGCAACACAAGACTAGCGGGAGGGATTAGCACAGATACGCAGTATTTT	CASSNTRLAGGISTDTQYF
TRBV4-2	-	-	TRBJ2-5	TGTGCCAGCAGCCAAGGCCAGAAAATCCAAGAGACCCAGTACTTC	CASSQGQKIQETQYF
TRBV5-4	-	TRBD1	TRBJ2-5	TGTGCCAGCAGCAGAAGACAGGGGAGCTGGGAGACCCAGTACTTC	CASSRRQGSWETQYF
TRBV11-1	-	TRBD2	TRBJ2-1	TGTGCCAGCAGCATCCACGGCAAACTAGCGGTTTACAATGAGCAGTTCTTC	CASSIHGKLAVYNEQFF